Detailed here is one T cell receptor beta chain. The antigen remains undetermined. This specimen comes from a study of CD8+ T cells in alopecia areata. Study context: By percentage of affected scalp area, the severity of treated patients was scored. Study-wide results and caveats: Scalp and blood retained many expanded lesional clones during tofacitinib. When scalp samples are sequenced, resident alphabeta T cells of normal skin are also captured. Sharing of TCRs across patients appeared less clear than in mice, possibly for HLA-related reasons.

The CDR3 spans 15 residues. Germline V gives CDR1 GTSNPN, CDR2 SVGIG (reference sequence). Trimming took 2 bases from V and 5 from J, leaving 15 bases between them. As for treatment: oral pan-JAK inhibitor, 5-10 mg twice daily. Extraction of RNA preceded its reverse transcription into cDNA, which served as the sequencing template. The repertoire was sequenced with immunoSEQ multiplex PCR; TCRdb's copy has only in-frame clones and lacks some. The data contain about 130,000 clones, 50% to 65% of them singletons. The clonotype originates from a human donor with alopecia areata. The J gene is TRBJ2-2, the V gene TRBV30; a weak D match, TRBD2 (6 bases). The specimen was CD8+ T cells sorted from blood, collected at week 4, from a patient treated with tofacitinib. The CDR3 nucleotides read TGTGCCTGGAGTAGAAAGAAGGGAGGTACCGGGGAGCTGTTTTTT. Its translation: CAWSRKKGGTGELFF.